This T cell receptor (beta chain) was found in a study of regulatory T cells in long-lasting Graves disease. Study-wide results and limits: For persistent Graves' patients, TCR diversity was lower than for newly diagnosed ones.

In germline, CDR1 is SGDLS, CDR2 YYNGEE. The V and J ends lost 2 bases and 1 base respectively, with 12 bases between them. CDR3 length: 15 residues. This clonotype was seen at least ten times. Its cognate antigen is unknown. Arm-PCR of CDR3 regions with iRepertoire HTBI primers generated TCR beta libraries. MiXCR, applied by TCRdb to the multiplex PCR reads, yields one record per CDR3 protein. There are 440,000 or so distinct CDR3 sequences in the sample; 15% occur only once, and over 15% lies in the top ten. Time point meaning: newly diagnosed GD, antithyroid drugs for less than 3 months. Following extraction of RNA from PBMCs, that RNA was used to make the TCR library. This sample was shared with a second study, whose subject was T cells in Graves' hyperthyroidism and ophthalmopathy. That work adds: Patients aged 18 to 65 had newly diagnosed hyperthyroidism lasting under 2 months.

This clonotype was obtained from a woman aged 25 to 39 with Graves disease. Sequenced here: peripheral blood mononuclear cells (PBMCs), sampled at new diagnosis, from a patient treated with antithyroid drugs. V is TRBV9 and J is TRBJ1-1; no firm D call. The CDR3 sequence is CASSVIGGGNTEAFF. The CDR3, as DNA: TGTGCCAGCAGCGTGATCGGCGGCGGGAACACTGAAGCTTTCTTT.